This T cell receptor beta chain is drawn from a study of T cells after yellow fever vaccination. Trimming took 6 bases from V and 0 from J, leaving 8 bases between them. The CDR3 is 13 amino acids. TCRdb reanalysed the 5' RACE reads using MiXCR and keeps one entry per CDR3 protein. The sample has some 300,000 distinct CDR3 sequences, less than 9.5% seen once. The specimen was PBMCs, collected around 45 days after the first yellow fever vaccination. This TCR was sampled from a man younger than 30 who received the YFV17D yellow fever vaccine. The chain joins TRBV12-3 or TRBV12-4 to TRBJ1-2; unclear D gene. CDR3 coding DNA: TGTGCCAGCAGCTTCCGGGCTAACTATGGCTACACCTTC. Residues: CASSFRANYGYTF.